A selection of T cell receptor beta chains follows, all from one sample in a study of T cell clusters in autoimmune cytopenias. TCRdb reanalyzed the multiplex PCR reads, giving one entry per CDR3 protein sequence and no DNA. The record lists fewer than 4,500 distinct CDR3 sequences, of which the ten most abundant hold 21%. Sequences were obtained from peripheral blood. The receptors originated from a human donor with an autoimmune cytopenia or autoimmune hepatitis (not recorded which). Both conserved end residues are part of each CDR3. Fields, in order: V gene, CDR3 length, clone size, J gene, CDR3 protein. A row's size may be missing; if present it is once, few, many or a size class.

>TRBV7-9|15|.|TRBJ2-1
CASTRGNFERGEQFF
>TRBV21-1|18|.|TRBJ1-2
CASSTPGQGPLLSYGYTF
>TRBV6-5|16|medium-sized|TRBJ2-1
CASSLSPGQGRHEQFF
>TRBV19|15|medium-sized|TRBJ1-2
CASSIVGQGSYGYTF
>TRBV27|13|medium-sized|TRBJ1-2
CASSRTGGYGYTF
>TRBV7-9|15|medium-sized|TRBJ2-5
CASSPGTGSQETQYF
>TRBV5-3|16|.|TRBJ2-3
CARSLVTSGRTDTQYF
>TRBV19|16|medium-sized|TRBJ1-4
CASTPRVGGLYEKLFF
>TRBV11-2|13|.|TRBJ2-7
CATADSDLYEQYF
>TRBV5-4|16|medium-sized|TRBJ2-7
CASSLVGQGYSYEQYF
>TRBV30|15|.|TRBJ1-1
CAWTLRETGKTEAFF
>TRBV29-1|14|medium-sized|TRBJ1-4
CSVRRGATNEKLFF
>TRBV6-5|15|medium-sized|TRBJ2-2
CASSYGSGGPGELFF
>TRBV12-3/TRBV12-4|12|.|TRBJ1-4
CASTLGGWKLFF
>TRBV12-3/TRBV12-4|13|medium-sized|TRBJ1-2
CASSLQSNYGYTF
>TRBV6-5|12|medium-sized|TRBJ2-1
CASRLGFHEQFF
>TRBV24-1|15|medium-sized|TRBJ2-3
CATRSGSQEADTQYF
>TRBV11-1|14|.|TRBJ1-2
CASVGQVGNYGYTF
>TRBV29-1|13|medium-sized|TRBJ2-7
CSVQSGPRREQYF
>TRBV20-1|15|.|TRBJ1-4
CSARDPGQGLEKLFF
>TRBV11-1|13|medium-sized|TRBJ1-2
CASSRGHLYGYTF
>TRBV5-6|14|.|TRBJ2-7
CASSFGGISYEQYF
>TRBV6-5|15|medium-sized|TRBJ2-1
CASPGGRPSYNEQFF
>TRBV13|14|medium-sized|TRBJ1-4
CASSLLAGGEKLFF